The next 31 T cell receptor beta chains were all read from a single sample in a study of blood T cell repertoires in COVID-19. The protocol was immunoSEQ multiplex PCR, while the TCRdb copy is restricted to in-frame clones and leaves out a portion. The sample lists around 300,000 clones; more than 80% were seen once. The source material was peripheral blood. All receptors come from a woman in her twenties or thirties with active or convalescent COVID-19.

The chain combines TRBV9 with TRBJ1-3, with 10 nucleotides matching TRBD1. Germline V CDR1 and CDR2: SGDLS, YYNGEE. The length of the CDR3 is 15 residues. V lost 3 bases and J lost 2; bases outside the gene matches: 2. CDR3 nucleotides: TGTGCCAGCAGCGGACAGGGGGCGCCTGGAAACACCATATATTTT. It translates to CASSGQGAPGNTIYF.

This chain links TRBV28 with TRBJ2-3; 7 bases map to TRBD1. This CDR3 comprises 15 residues. V trimming: 4 bases; J trimming: 2 bases; junction bases outside the gene matches: 6. In germline, CDR1 is MDHEN, CDR2 SYDVKM. Here the CDR3 reads CASSSRDSNTDTQYF. The CDR3, as DNA: TGTGCCAGCAGTTCCCGGGACAGCAACACAGATACGCAGTATTTT.

V gene TRBV9 combines with J gene TRBJ1-2; D is unresolved. The germline gives CDR1 SGDLS, CDR2 YYNGEE. This CDR3 is built from 14 residues. V was pared by 0 bases and J by 5 bases, with 11 bases between. This chain's CDR3 is CASSVASRTYGYTF. The DNA of the CDR3 is TGTGCCAGCAGCGTAGCTTCGAGGACTTATGGCTACACCTTC.

The chain is built from TRBV3-1 (or the pseudogene TRBV3-2) and TRBJ2-6; 12 bases match TRBD1. Germline CDR1 LGHDT, CDR2 YNNKEL (reference sequence). The CDR3 loop spans 19 amino acids. J was trimmed by 3 bases and V by 4 bases; bases with no gene match: 10. The CDR3 loop reads CASSRAPGTGGSGANVLTF. CDR3 DNA sequence: TGTGCCAGCAGCCGGGCCCCCGGGACAGGGGGCAGTGGGGCCAACGTCCTGACTTTC.

V gene TRBV7-9 combines with J gene TRBJ1-5; 7 positions agree with TRBD1. This CDR3 has 16 amino acids. The V gene end was trimmed by 5 bases and the J gene end by 2 bases; junction bases not matched to a gene: 9. Germline CDR1 is SEHNR and CDR2 is FQNEAQ (reference sequence). CDR3 DNA sequence: TGTGCCAGCAGCCCCCAGGGACAGTTGGGCAATCAGCCCCAGCATTTT. This sequence encodes CASSPQGQLGNQPQHF. Full variable domain (rest looked up from reference TRBV7-9 and TRBJ1-5): DTGVSQNPRHKITKRGQNVTFRCDPISEHNRLYWYRQTLGQGPEFLTYFQNEAQLEKSRLLSDRFSAERPKGSFSTLEIQRTEQGDSAMYLCASSPQGQLGNQPQHFGDGTRLSIL.

This sequence joins TRBV3-1 (or the pseudogene TRBV3-2) and TRBJ2-7; 8 bases map to TRBD1. The CDR3 has 16 amino acids. V was clipped by 3 bases and J by 6 bases; unmatched bases: 13. CDR1 LGHDT and CDR2 YNNKEL come from the germline V gene (reference sequence). CDR3 coding DNA: TGTGCCAGCAGCCAGAGTGGGAGACAGGGGCGCGGCGAGCAGTACTTC. Protein sequence: CASSQSGRQGRGEQYF.

The DNA for the CDR3 is TGTGCCAGCAGCTTGGATACAGAGAACACTGAAGCTTTCTTT. Amino acid sequence: CASSLDTENTEAFF. This chain joins TRBV13 and TRBJ1-1; D not resolved. V was cut by 3 bases and J by 1 base, with 9 bases left in between. Germline CDR1 is PRHDT and CDR2 is FYEKMQ (reference sequence). This CDR3 contains 14 residues.

V and J are TRBV4-3 and TRBJ2-6, with no clear D. Trimming cost V 1 base and J 0 bases, with 4 bases left between them. Germline V gene data show CDR1 as LGHNA and CDR2 as YSLEER. The CDR3 sequence is 15 residues long. CDR3 loop: CASSQASSGANVLTF. In DNA, the CDR3 is TGCGCCAGCAGCCAAGCTTCCTCTGGGGCCAACGTCCTGACTTTC.

The genes are TRBV7-2 and TRBJ2-5, with 7 positions matching TRBD1. Germline V CDR1 and CDR2: SGHTA, FQGNSA. There are 19 residues in the CDR3. Trimming removed 5 bases from V and 3 bases from J; junction bases left unmatched: 21. For the CDR3, the DNA is TGTGCCAGCAGCCCTAGAAGGGAACAGACAGGACAGGCTAAAGAGACCCAGTACTTC. This codes for CASSPRREQTGQAKETQYF.

J is TRBJ1-4 and V is TRBV11-2; 7 bases line up with TRBD1. J gave up 2 bases and V 5 bases, and 11 bases lay outside the gene matches. Germline V gene data show CDR1 as SGHAT and CDR2 as FQNNGV. The CDR3 loop spans 17 amino acids. CDR3 DNA sequence: TGTGCCAGCAGCCGAGGGCTTTCGGGACAGACTAATGAAAAACTGTTTTTT. This translates into CASSRGLSGQTNEKLFF.

The chain employs TRBV19 and TRBJ1-4, with a weak D call TRBD1 (6 bases). There are 13 residues in the CDR3. The V gene lost 6 bases and the J gene lost 4 bases, with 9 bases spanning the gap. Germline V gene data show CDR1 as LNHDA and CDR2 as SQIVND (reference sequence). CDR3 bases: TGTGCCAGTAGCCTACAGGGTAATGAAAAACTGTTTTTT. Its translation: CASSLQGNEKLFF. The full variable domain, rest sourced from reference TRBV19 and TRBJ1-4, is DGGITQSPKYLFRKEGQNVTLSCEQNLNHDAMYWYRQDPGQGLRLIYYSQIVNDFQKGDIAEGYSVSREKKESFPLTVTSAQKNPTAFYLCASSLQGNEKLFFGSGTQLSVL.

As DNA, the CDR3 is TGTGCCAGCAGTTACCGAAGGGGCCGCGGGCCCCAGCATTTT. Translating gives CASSYRRGRGPQHF. The J gene is TRBJ1-5, the V gene TRBV6-5; a possible D gene is TRBD1 (5 bases). From germline, CDR1 is MNHEY and CDR2 SVGAGI. V was cut by 2 bases and J by 9 bases, with 14 bases left in between. CDR3 size: 14 residues.

Concerning this clone: The same CDR3 arises from other DNA sequences in this sample as well. The V and J genes are TRBV7-2 and TRBJ1-2; 8 bases line up with TRBD1. V was pared by 5 bases and J by 4 bases, with 3 bases of the junction left unmatched. The CDR3 has 13 amino acids. Germline-derived CDR1 and CDR2 are SGHTA and FQGNSA. The CDR3 reads CASSPGTGYGYTF. The CDR3 coding sequence is TGTGCCAGCAGCCCCGGGACAGGCTATGGCTACACCTTC.

The rearrangement uses TRBV5-8 and TRBJ2-7; 7 bases are shared with TRBD1. This CDR3 is built from 15 residues. Germline values: CDR1 SGHTS, CDR2 YDEGEE. Trimming removed 4 bases from V and 0 bases from J; junction bases left unmatched: 7. This CDR3 is CASSRAGGSSYEQYF. DNA of the CDR3: TGTGCCAGCAGCCGCGCAGGGGGAAGCTCCTACGAGCAGTACTTC.

The V gene is TRBV5-4, the J gene TRBJ1-6, with 7 bases matching TRBD1. J gave up 8 bases and V 0 bases, and 5 bases lay outside the gene matches. Per the germline V gene, CDR1 is SGHNT and CDR2 is YYREEE (reference sequence). The CDR3 has 15 amino acids. This CDR3 reads CASSLAGGKDSPLHF. Written as DNA, the CDR3 is TGTGCCAGCAGCTTGGCAGGGGGAAAGGATTCACCCCTCCACTTT.

As regards this clone: A read error may produce the germline difference seen at one junction end. The chain links TRBV3-1 (or the pseudogene TRBV3-2) to TRBJ1-6, with D unresolved. CDR1 is LGHDT, CDR2 YNNKEL, per germline (reference sequence). The CDR3 runs to 13 residues. This CDR3 is CASSQGRDSPLYF. The CDR3 DNA is TGTGCCAGCAGCCAAGGGAGGGATTCACCCCTCTACTTT.

To note about this clone: In the same sample, other DNA sequences code for this CDR3. The chain combines TRBV12-3 or TRBV12-4 with TRBJ1-2; 7 nucleotides line up with TRBD1. The J segment lost 2 bases and the V segment lost 6 bases, leaving 3 bases of the junction unmatched. This CDR3 has 13 amino acids. CDR3 protein: CASSQGQNYGYTF. The CDR3, as DNA: TGTGCCAGCAGCCAGGGACAGAACTATGGCTACACCTTC.

This clone was detected a few times. The genes are TRBV10-3 and TRBJ1-5, with D perhaps matching TRBD1 (6 bases). The CDR3 consists of 12 residues. V lost 6 bases, J lost 4 bases, and 7 bases lay in between. The germline V gene encodes CDR1 ENHRY and CDR2 SYGVKD. CDR3 bases: TGTGCCATCAGGGACAGTAATCAGCCCCAGCATTTT. Its protein is CAIRDSNQPQHF.

The CDR3 region is CASSARTGPSYEQYF. CDR3 in DNA: TGTGCCAGCAGCGCCAGGACAGGCCCCTCCTACGAGCAGTACTTC. This sequence joins TRBV9 and TRBJ2-7, with TRBD1 matching 7 bases. CDR1 and CDR2 (germline): SGDLS, YYNGEE. This CDR3 has 15 amino acids. V was pared by 3 bases and J by 0 bases, with 6 bases of the junction left unmatched.

The genes are TRBV5-1 and TRBJ1-1; 7 positions match TRBD1. The CDR3 contains 13 residues. Germline V gene sequence: CDR1 SGHRS, CDR2 YFSETQ. The junction had 6 bases not matched to a gene; V was cut back by 5 bases and J by 5 bases. CDR3: CASSEGAGTEAFF. DNA for the CDR3: TGCGCCAGCAGTGAGGGGGCAGGGACTGAAGCTTTCTTT.

The chain joins TRBV30 to TRBJ2-1, with no clear D. With 3 bases removed from V and 10 bases from J, the gap between germline ends came to 13 bases. The CDR3 spans 12 residues. CDR1 and CDR2 (germline): GTSNPN, SVGIG (reference sequence). DNA for the CDR3: TGTGCCTGGAGCCGTGGAGATGTCGAGCAGTTCTTC. This sequence encodes CAWSRGDVEQFF.

This chain links TRBV5-4 with TRBJ1-2; 9 bases are shared with TRBD1. The CDR3 spans 14 residues. Germline-derived CDR1 and CDR2 are SGHNT and YYREEE (reference sequence). V dropped 4 bases and J dropped 6; count of bases not matched to a gene: 7. For the CDR3, the DNA is TGTGCCAGCAGCCGGGGGGGACAGGGACATGGCTACACCTTC. Protein sequence: CASSRGGQGHGYTF.

The chain couples TRBV11-2 to TRBJ1-3; D is undetermined. V lost 1 base and J lost 0, with 16 bases in between. The germline V gene has CDR1 SGHAT and CDR2 FQNNGV. The CDR3 has 18 residues. The CDR3 loop is CASSLVHLVGLSGNTIYF. CDR3 bases: TGTGCCAGCAGCTTAGTACACCTAGTTGGCCTCTCTGGAAACACCATATATTTT.

The gene calls are TRBV2 and TRBJ1-5, with D hard to call. Per the germline V gene, CDR1 is SNHLY and CDR2 is FYNNEI. The V gene lost 4 bases and the J gene lost 4 bases, with 8 bases spanning the gap. The CDR3 has 13 amino acids. CDR3 region: CASSVSRNQPQHF. CDR3 coding DNA: TGTGCCAGCAGTGTTTCGAGAAATCAGCCCCAGCATTTT.

This clone was observed a single time. The chain uses TRBV28 and TRBJ1-2; 7 bases are shared with TRBD1. The CDR3 consists of 13 residues. Germline CDR1 reads MDHEN; CDR2 reads SYDVKM. V lost 2 bases, J lost 8 bases, and 5 bases stayed unmatched. CDR3 sequence: CASSLQGVRGYTF. The CDR3 region has the DNA TGTGCCAGCAGTTTACAGGGGGTGCGAGGCTACACCTTC.

Note on this clone: The sample carries other DNA sequences with the same CDR3. The chain employs TRBV5-1 and TRBJ2-7; 10 bases agree with TRBD1. Germline V gives CDR1 SGHRS, CDR2 YFSETQ. CDR3 length: 14 amino acids. The trim removed 3 bases at V and 2 bases at J, leaving 2 bases unmatched. The CDR3 DNA reads as TGCGCCAGCAGCTGGACAGGGGGAACCTACGAGCAGTACTTC. Translation: CASSWTGGTYEQYF.

This rearrangement joins TRBV4-2 to TRBJ1-2, with D possibly being TRBD1 (5 bases). Trimming shortened V by 0 bases and J by 9 bases, and 14 bases separated the two germline ends. The CDR3 length is 14 residues. From germline, CDR1 is LGHNA and CDR2 YNFKEQ. CDR3 sequence reads: CASSQEGVLDSYTF. In DNA, the CDR3 is TGTGCCAGCAGCCAAGAAGGGGTATTAGATAGCTACACCTTC.

The J gene is TRBJ1-1, the V gene TRBV18; TRBD1 agrees at 7 bases. The germline CDR1 and CDR2 sequences are KGHSH and LQKENI. The CDR3 spans 13 residues. V dropped 6 bases and J dropped 5; count of bases not matched to a gene: 6. The CDR3 protein is CASSWEQGTEAFF. The DNA of the CDR3 is TGTGCCAGCTCGTGGGAACAGGGGACTGAAGCTTTCTTT. Filled out from reference TRBV18 and TRBJ1-1, the complete variable domain reads NAGVMQNPRHLVRRRGQEARLRCSPMKGHSHVYWYRQLPEEGLKFMVYLQKENIIDESGMPKERFSAEFPKEGPSILRIQQVVRGDSAAYFCASSWEQGTEAFFGQGTRLTVV.

The CDR3 reads CASSRGGDLYGYTF. The CDR3 DNA reads TGTGCCAGCAGCCGGGGAGGGGATCTCTATGGCTACACCTTC. The V call is TRBV6-5, the J call TRBJ1-2, with D possibly matching TRBD1 (5 bases). V shed 6 bases and J shed 4 bases, with 15 bases lying between them. CDR1 MNHEY and CDR2 SVGAGI come from the germline V gene. The CDR3 is made up of 14 amino acids.

The CDR3 is CSVADRGVRTYEQYF. CDR3 DNA sequence: TGCAGCGTTGCTGACAGGGGGGTACGAACGTACGAGCAGTACTTC. The genes are TRBV29-1 and TRBJ2-7; 9 nucleotides match TRBD1. CDR1 SQVTM and CDR2 ANQGSEA come from the germline V gene. This CDR3 has 15 amino acids. V lost 4 bases and J lost 4; bases outside the gene matches: 11.

This chain connects TRBV5-1 to TRBJ2-1, with TRBD2 identical over 8 bases. Looked up from germline, CDR1 is SGHRS and CDR2 is YFSETQ. This CDR3 has 15 amino acids. V shed 7 bases, J shed 10 bases, and the junction held 16 bases outside the gene matches. The CDR3 DNA is TGCGCCAGCTGCGGAGGGACTAGACCCCTTGAGGAGCAGTTCTTC. Its translation is CASCGGTRPLEEQFF.